A selection of T cell receptor beta chains follows, all from one sample in a study of blood T cell repertoires in COVID-19. Using immunoSEQ multiplex PCR, the repertoire was profiled, and TCRdb retains in-frame clones only, with some absent. The table shows roughly 240,000 clones, with roughly 86% occurring only once. Material for sequencing was peripheral blood. The receptors stem from a woman aged 55 to 70 who had recovered from COVID-19. The CDR3 runs from the conserved cysteine through the conserved F or W. D genes are given only for firm matches. Size is stated for part of the rows, as once, few or many counts, or as a class when the clone is expanded.

abundance,v_gene,d_gene,j_gene,CDR3aa,CDR3nt
-,TRBV6-2/TRBV6-3,-,TRBJ2-5,CASSYSRDIGTQYF,TGTGCCAGCAGTTACTCGAGGGACATAGGCACCCAGTACTTC
-,TRBV23-1,TRBD1,TRBJ1-5,CASSQSIPSSTGIQPQHF,TGCGCCAGCAGTCAATCGATTCCCAGTTCGACAGGGATCCAGCCCCAGCATTTT
-,TRBV4-2,-,TRBJ2-2,CASSQDEGGAPTGELFF,TGTGCCAGCAGCCAAGATGAGGGGGGGGCACCGACCGGGGAGCTGTTTTTT
-,TRBV6-6,TRBD1,TRBJ1-5,CASSYQGAGRNQPQHF,TGTGCCAGCAGTTACCAGGGGGCAGGGCGCAATCAGCCCCAGCATTTT
few,TRBV5-8,TRBD1,TRBJ1-2,CASSLEGQPYGYTF,TGTGCCAGCAGCTTGGAGGGACAGCCATATGGCTACACCTTC
-,TRBV9,-,TRBJ2-5,CASSLNREPRTQYF,TGTGCCAGCAGCTTAAACAGGGAACCACGGACCCAGTACTTC
-,TRBV5-4,-,TRBJ1-6,CASSFTIRNSPLHF,TGTGCCAGCAGCTTCACGATACGGAATTCACCCCTCCACTTT
-,TRBV18,TRBD1,TRBJ1-5,CASSPRTGGGNQPQHF,TGTGCCAGCTCACCACGGACAGGGGGCGGCAATCAGCCCCAGCATTTT
-,TRBV27,TRBD2,TRBJ2-5,CASSSGGPGETQYF,TGTGCCAGCAGTTCGGGGGGGCCAGGAGAAACCCAGTACTTC
-,TRBV5-1,TRBD1,TRBJ1-2,CASSPGDRANYGYTF,TGCGCCAGCAGCCCCGGGGACAGAGCTAACTATGGCTACACCTTC
-,TRBV10-3,-,TRBJ2-3,CAISGTRGTDTQYF,TGTGCCATCAGTGGGACTAGGGGGACAGATACGCAGTATTTT
-,TRBV27,-,TRBJ1-4,CASSLFPWGGTNEKLFF,TGTGCCAGCAGTTTATTCCCCTGGGGGGGAACTAATGAAAAACTGTTTTTT
-,TRBV28,TRBD1,TRBJ1-2,CASSPQGAHPYGYTF,TGTGCCAGCAGTCCCCAGGGGGCCCATCCCTATGGCTACACCTTC
once,TRBV4-3,TRBD1,TRBJ1-1,CASGDSLDILPFF,TGCGCCAGCGGGGACAGTTTAGATATCCTTCCCTTCTTT
-,TRBV12-3/TRBV12-4,-,TRBJ1-4,CASSLNEKLFF,TGTGCCAGCAGCCTCAATGAAAAACTGTTTTTT
-,TRBV29-1,-,TRBJ2-5,CSVDQDGGSQETQYF,TGCAGCGTTGACCAGGATGGGGGGAGCCAAGAGACCCAGTACTTC
-,TRBV11-2,TRBD2,TRBJ2-3,CASSSSGGAPVGYF,TGTGCCAGCAGTTCTAGCGGGGGGGCCCCGGTTGGGTATTTT
-,TRBV2,-,TRBJ1-2,CASLGQNHGYTF,TGTGCCAGCTTGGGGCAGAATCATGGCTACACCTTC
-,TRBV19,-,TRBJ1-5,CASFSGHGGQPQHF,TGTGCCAGTTTTTCAGGGCACGGGGGACAGCCCCAGCATTTT
-,TRBV9,TRBD2,TRBJ2-3,CASSVTSGGTDTQYF,TGTGCCAGCAGCGTAACTAGCGGGGGCACAGATACGCAGTATTTT
-,TRBV6-2/TRBV6-3,TRBD1,TRBJ1-2,CASSINGQGISYTF,TGTGCCAGCAGTATTAACGGACAGGGGATTAGCTACACCTTC
once,TRBV5-1,-,TRBJ1-4,CASCVATNEKLFF,TGCGCCAGCTGCGTCGCAACTAATGAAAAACTGTTTTTT
few,TRBV25-1,-,TRBJ1-1,CASSKTGQQNTEAFF,TGTGCCAGCAGTAAAACAGGACAACAGAACACTGAAGCTTTCTTT
-,TRBV7-3,-,TRBJ1-3,CASSLVGGSGNTIYF,TGTGCCAGCAGCCTCGTGGGGGGCTCTGGAAACACCATATATTTT
-,TRBV6-5,-,TRBJ1-1,CASSYAGGFTEAFF,TGTGCCAGCAGTTACGCGGGGGGATTCACTGAAGCTTTCTTT
-,TRBV18,-,TRBJ1-2,CASSPPSGRGANYGYTF,TGTGCCAGCTCACCCCCCTCGGGGAGGGGAGCTAACTATGGCTACACCTTC
-,TRBV4-1,TRBD2,TRBJ2-7,CASSQESTSGGAREQYF,TGCGCCAGCAGCCAAGAAAGCACTAGCGGGGGGGCGAGGGAGCAGTACTTC
-,TRBV2,-,TRBJ1-5,CASSEKSGLEQPQHF,TGTGCCAGCAGTGAAAAGTCAGGGTTAGAACAGCCCCAGCATTTT
-,TRBV6-1,-,TRBJ1-5,CASSEEAGYQPQHF,TGTGCCAGCAGTGAAGAGGCGGGCTATCAGCCCCAGCATTTT
-,TRBV2,-,TRBJ2-2,CASSFGRGNTGELFF,TGTGCCAGCAGCTTCGGCAGGGGGAACACCGGGGAGCTGTTTTTT
-,TRBV28,TRBD1,TRBJ2-2,CASSQLRGFPGELFF,TGTGCCAGCAGTCAACTCAGGGGGTTCCCCGGGGAGCTGTTTTTT
-,TRBV28,-,TRBJ2-7,CASTEGAYEQYF,TGTGCCAGCACTGAAGGGGCATACGAGCAGTACTTC